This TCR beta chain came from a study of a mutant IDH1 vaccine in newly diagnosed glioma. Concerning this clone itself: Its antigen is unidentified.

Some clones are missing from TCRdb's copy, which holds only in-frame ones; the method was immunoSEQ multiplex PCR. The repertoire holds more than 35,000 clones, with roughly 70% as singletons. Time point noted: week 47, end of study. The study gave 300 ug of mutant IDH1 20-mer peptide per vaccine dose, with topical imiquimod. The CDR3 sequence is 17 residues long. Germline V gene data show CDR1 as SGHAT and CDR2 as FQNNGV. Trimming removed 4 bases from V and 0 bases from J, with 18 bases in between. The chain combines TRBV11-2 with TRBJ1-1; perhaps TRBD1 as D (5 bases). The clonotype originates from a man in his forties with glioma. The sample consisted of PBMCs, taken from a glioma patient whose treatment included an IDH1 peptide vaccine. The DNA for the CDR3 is TGTGCCAGCAGCTCCCCGGGGGGTCGGAGAGTGAACACTGAAGCTTTCTTT. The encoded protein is CASSSPGGRRVNTEAFF.